This entry features one T cell receptor (beta chain) sequence. TCRdb's table, derived via immunoSEQ multiplex PCR, lists solely in-frame clones and lacks some. The sample records about 160,000 clones, roughly 94% being singletons. This entry is derived from a study of control samples from healthy donors and cancer patients. Unmatched junction bases numbered 5, after V lost 4 bases and J lost 4 bases. Germline values: CDR1 LGHNA, CDR2 YSLEER. The CDR3 runs 15 residues. The chain uses TRBV4-3 and TRBJ2-1; TRBD1 agrees at 9 bases. The sequenced sample was blood. This clonotype was obtained from a woman aged 40 to 50 in good health. The CDR3 protein is CASSRGQGPYNEQFF. The CDR3 coding sequence is TGCGCCAGCAGCCGGGGACAGGGCCCTTACAATGAGCAGTTCTTC.